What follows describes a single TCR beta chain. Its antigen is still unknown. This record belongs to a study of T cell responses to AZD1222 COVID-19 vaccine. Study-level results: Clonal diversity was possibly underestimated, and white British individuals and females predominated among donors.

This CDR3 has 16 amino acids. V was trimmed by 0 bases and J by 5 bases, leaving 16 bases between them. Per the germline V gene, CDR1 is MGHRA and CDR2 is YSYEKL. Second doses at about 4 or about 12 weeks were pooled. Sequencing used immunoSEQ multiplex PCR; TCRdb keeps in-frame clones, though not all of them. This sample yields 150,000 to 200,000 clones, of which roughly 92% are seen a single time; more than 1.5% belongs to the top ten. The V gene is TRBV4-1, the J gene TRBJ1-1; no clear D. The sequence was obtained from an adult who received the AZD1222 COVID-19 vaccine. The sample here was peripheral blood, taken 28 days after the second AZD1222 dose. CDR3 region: CASSQEGIGIRTEAFF. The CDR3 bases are TGCGCCAGCAGCCAAGAGGGTATCGGGATACGTACTGAAGCTTTCTTT.